This T cell receptor beta chain was documented in a study of shared clonotypes between healthy human individuals. Turning to the study itself: Per donor, CD8 memory used one plate, CD8 naive used two, CD4 memory used three and CD4 naive used three. Study observations and caveats: Sampling was confined to blood; repertoires within tissues likely differ.

Researchers partitioned CD4+ cells into CD45RA+ naive and CD45RA-negative memory subsets. CDR3 length: 15 amino acids. Germline loops: CDR1 MNHEY, CDR2 SMNVEV (reference sequence). The V end was cut by 1 base, the J end by 4 bases, with 13 bases between. Method: immunoSEQ multiplex PCR; TCRdb's copy keeps in-frame clones and lacks some. The sample lists roughly 2.2 million clones; around 90% were seen once. About this clone itself: What it binds is not known.

Sequencing was carried out using naive CD4+ T cells from PBMCs. The subset was: CD45RA+ positively selected. The chain uses TRBV27 and TRBJ1-2, with D unclear. The receptor's source is a man younger than 35 in good health. Some clones in this sample may be carry-over from other donors' samples. CDR3 residues: CASSLFPRNGYGYTF. DNA of the CDR3: TGTGCCAGCAGTTTATTCCCCAGGAACGGCTATGGCTACACCTTC.